These 2 T cell receptor beta chains were all obtained from the same sample, sequenced in a study of a mutant IDH1 vaccine in newly diagnosed glioma. No antigen has been identified for these receptors. Documented time point: week 23, last vaccination. Vaccination used 300 ug of mutant IDH1 20-mer peptide per dose, with topical imiquimod. Profiling relied on immunoSEQ multiplex PCR, and the TCRdb table lists in-frame clones only, not all of them. This table has about 30,000 clones, roughly 90% appearing once. The sample in question was PBMCs, obtained from a glioma patient whose treatment included an IDH1 peptide vaccine. These receptors were obtained from a man aged 35-49 years with glioma.

The chain combines TRBV7-2 with TRBJ1-2; 7 bases match TRBD1. Germline V gene data show CDR1 as SGHTA and CDR2 as FQGNSA. V lost 1 base to trimming and J lost 6 bases; unmatched junction nucleotides: 8. CDR3 length: 15 amino acids. CDR3: CASSLGPGQPHGYTF. The CDR3 DNA reads TGTGCCAGCAGCTTAGGTCCGGGACAGCCACATGGCTACACCTTC. The complete variable domain, with remaining parts taken from reference TRBV7-2 and TRBJ1-2, reads GAGVSQSPSNKVTEKGKDVELRCDPISGHTALYWYRQSLGQGLEFLIYFQGNSAPDKSGLPSDRFSAERTGGSVSTLTIQRTQQEDSAVYLCASSLGPGQPHGYTFGSGTRLTVV.

This clone is a singleton in its sample. The chain carries TRBV19 and TRBJ2-1; 8 bases agree with TRBD2. The CDR3 length is 16 residues. The germline gives CDR1 LNHDA, CDR2 SQIVND (reference sequence). Trimming cost V 6 bases and J 0 bases; bases outside gene matches: 7. The CDR3 protein is CASREERGSSYNEQFF. CDR3 bases: TGTGCCAGTAGAGAGGAGCGGGGGAGCTCCTACAATGAGCAGTTCTTC.